The TCR beta chain under discussion was sequenced for a study of T cells after posttransplantation cyclophosphamide. J was trimmed by 9 bases and V by 4 bases; bases with no gene match: 5. Germline V CDR1 and CDR2: MGHRA, YSYEKL. The CDR3 runs to 13 residues. This table comes from immunoSEQ multiplex PCR, and its TCRdb copy is limited to in-frame clones, with some not included. The table records 50,000 to 55,000 clones, more than 70% of them present only once. This clone showed up just once. The rearrangement links TRBV4-1 to TRBJ2-1; 8 bases are a match to TRBD2. The receptor's source is a man younger than 40 with a blood cancer, CMV-positive, and with a related stem cell donor. Sequences were obtained from PBMCs. The CDR3 protein is CASSRERESEQFF. The CDR3 bases are TGCGCCAGCAGCCGTGAGCGGGAGTCTGAGCAGTTCTTC.